Below are 31 T cell receptor beta chains sequenced from a single sample in a study of T cells in Graves' hyperthyroidism and ophthalmopathy. Amplified TCR beta CDR3 regions derived from RNA transcripts. HTBI primers were the set used in a first-round RT-PCR of the TCR CDR3. TCRdb passed the multiplex PCR reads through MiXCR, listing each CDR3 protein once. The table lists about 840,000 distinct CDR3 sequences, approximately 40% of them singletons. The sequenced sample consisted of blood. These receptors were obtained from a man in his late teens or twenties with Graves' hyperthyroidism.

CDR3 in amino acids: CSVDPSGTFNEQFF. The CDR3 DNA follows: TGCAGCGTTGACCCTAGCGGCACTTTTAATGAGCAGTTCTTC. This sequence joins TRBV29-1 and TRBJ2-1; TRBD2 matches at 7 bases. Germline V lookup: CDR1 SQVTM, CDR2 ANQGSEA. V trimming: 3 bases; J trimming: 7 bases; junction bases outside the gene matches: 9. There are 14 residues in the CDR3.

This chain uses TRBV7-2 with TRBJ2-7, with TRBD2 identical over 8 bases. CDR3 length: 14 amino acids. Trimming took 3 bases from V and 5 from J; bases not matched to a gene: 6. The V gene's germline CDR1 is SGHTA and CDR2 FQGNSA. The DNA of the CDR3 is TGTGCCAGCAGCTTGGGACCGGGAGGGGACGAGCAGTACTTC. This gives the protein CASSLGPGGDEQYF.

Points on this clonotype: One end of the junction does not line up with germline, which may come from a read error. The chain has TRBV5-1 and TRBJ2-7; TRBD2 matches at 11 bases. Germline V gene data show CDR1 as SGHRS and CDR2 as YFSETQ. This CDR3 has 16 amino acids. The CDR3 coding sequence is TGTGCCAGCAGCATACGCACTAGCGGGAGTATGCACGAGCAGTACTTC. It encodes CASSIRTSGSMHEQYF.

This clonotype was picked up a small number of times. The chain joins TRBV7-6 to TRBJ1-1; D gene uncertain. Germline assignment: CDR1 SGHVS and CDR2 FNYEAQ. The CDR3 spans 13 residues. The V and J ends lost 4 bases and 8 bases respectively, with 14 bases between them. CDR3 sequence reads: CASSSPILGEAFF. CDR3 nucleotides: TGTGCCAGCAGCTCCCCGATCCTGGGGGAAGCTTTCTTT.

This clonotype was detected many times. The chain has TRBV29-1 and TRBJ1-1, with a possible D match to TRBD1 (5 bases). Germline values: CDR1 SQVTM, CDR2 ANQGSEA. V gave up 4 bases and J gave up 7 bases, with 16 bases separating them. The CDR3 is 13 amino acids. The CDR3 is CSVGGTDILEAFF. Written as DNA, the CDR3 is TGCAGCGTTGGGGGGACTGACATCCTTGAAGCTTTCTTT. Full variable domain (rest looked up from reference TRBV29-1 and TRBJ1-1): SAVISQKPSRDICQRGTSLTIQCQVDSQVTMMFWYRQQPGQSLTLIATANQGSEATYESGFVIDKFPISRPNLTFSTLTVSNMSPEDSSIYLCSVGGTDILEAFFGQGTRLTVV.

This clonotype has a count of ten or more. The CDR3 nucleotides read TGTGCCAGCAGCCCCTCCCCAGGGGGCGCAGAATCACCCCTCCACTTT. This sequence encodes CASSPSPGGAESPLHF. V usage is TRBV7-2 and J usage is TRBJ1-6, with 8 bases matching TRBD1. The V and J ends lost 5 bases and 10 bases, in that order; junction bases with no gene match: 13. Germline CDR1 SGHTA, CDR2 FQGNSA. There are 16 residues in the CDR3.

J is TRBJ2-5 and V is TRBV7-2; D may correspond to TRBD1 or TRBD2 (5 bases each). V lost 1 base and J lost 9, with 18 bases in between. CDR1 is SGHTA, CDR2 FQGNSA, per germline. This CDR3 is 15 amino acids long. CDR3 sequence: CASSLDTRGSQPQYF. CDR3 DNA sequence: TGTGCCAGCAGCTTAGACACTAGGGGAAGCCAGCCCCAGTACTTC.

This clonotype occurred many times. The V gene is TRBV2, the J gene TRBJ1-2; unclear D gene. Germline CDR1 is SNHLY and CDR2 is FYNNEI. This CDR3 is 13 amino acids long. The V end was cut by 5 bases, the J end by 8 bases, with 15 bases between. The DNA for the CDR3 is TGTGCCAGCAGTCTAAGGGATGTAGGGGGCTACACCTTC. Translated, it gives CASSLRDVGGYTF.

There are many counts of this clonotype. At one end the junction does not follow the germline gene, possibly because of a read error. The V and J genes are TRBV12-3 or TRBV12-4 and TRBJ2-5, with D perhaps matching TRBD1 (6 bases). The CDR3 runs 14 residues. The CDR3: CASSWGLPQGTQYF. For the CDR3, the DNA is TGTGCCAGCAGTTGGGGGCTGCCCCAAGGGACCCAGTACTTC.

About this clonotype: At one end, the junction sequence differs from germline, possibly due to a read error. This chain connects TRBV25-1 to TRBJ1-2; D gene unclear. This CDR3 region has 13 residues. Looked up from germline, CDR1 is MGHDK and CDR2 is SYGVNS. This chain's CDR3 is CASTPAEGYGHTF. DNA for the CDR3: TGTGCCAGCACCCCTGCAGAGGGCTATGGCCACACCTTC.

V and J are TRBV10-3 and TRBJ1-1; D uncertain. The germline CDR1 and CDR2 sequences are ENHRY and SYGVKD. This CDR3 has 14 amino acids. V shed 6 bases and J shed 3 bases, with 14 bases lying between them. Written as DNA, the CDR3 is TGTGCCATCAGCGAACCGGGTCTTGACACTGAAGCTTTCTTT. Amino acid sequence: CAISEPGLDTEAFF.

This clonotype was recorded at least ten times. This rearrangement joins TRBV7-9 to TRBJ1-6; no reliable D call. V was shortened by 1 base and J by 8 bases, with 3 bases between the two germline ends. The CDR3 extends over 12 amino acids. Germline V gene lookup returns CDR1 SEHNR and CDR2 FQNEAQ (reference sequence). DNA for the CDR3: TGTGCCAGCAGCTTAGACGATTCACCCCTCCACTTT. This encodes CASSLDDSPLHF.

V gene TRBV25-1 combines with J gene TRBJ2-5; D is ambiguous. CDR3 size: 15 residues. V lost 6 bases to trimming and J lost 5 bases, with 19 bases between them. Germline CDR1 reads MGHDK; CDR2 reads SYGVNS. DNA for the CDR3: TGTGCCAGCAGCCCCTCCGGCGTGTCCTCCGAGACCCAGTACTTC. Protein: CASSPSGVSSETQYF. Complete variable domain (other parts from reference TRBV25-1 and TRBJ2-5): EADIYQTPRYLVIGTGKKITLECSQTMGHDKMYWYQQDPGMELHLIHYSYGVNSTEKGDLSSESTVSRIRTEHFPLTLESARPSHTSQYLCASSPSGVSSETQYFGPGTRLLVL.

This CDR3 reads CASSFHGNQPQHF. The CDR3, as DNA: TGTGCCAGCAGCTTTCATGGCAATCAGCCCCAGCATTTT. This chain joins TRBV11-2 and TRBJ1-5, with unresolved D. V was cut by 3 bases and J by 2 bases, with 5 bases left in between. Germline CDR1 is SGHAT and CDR2 is FQNNGV. There are 13 residues in the CDR3.

This rearrangement joins TRBV2 to TRBJ2-7; D ambiguous. V shed 8 bases and J shed 2 bases, with 19 bases lying between them. The germline CDR1 and CDR2 sequences are SNHLY and FYNNEI. This CDR3 has 15 amino acids. In DNA, the CDR3 is TGTGCCAGCTCACCACCGGCACCGCAACCCTACGAGCAGTACTTC. This translates into CASSPPAPQPYEQYF.

V is TRBV11-1 and J is TRBJ1-1; D gene unclear. V shed 6 bases and J shed 0 bases, with 11 bases lying between them. The germline CDR1 and CDR2 sequences are SGHAT and FQDESV (reference sequence). This CDR3 contains 14 residues. The CDR3 coding sequence is TGTGCCAGCAGTCACCGGGCTATGAACACTGAAGCTTTCTTT. It specifies CASSHRAMNTEAFF.

This clonotype occurred once. The chain carries TRBV6-1 and TRBJ1-1; D is unclear. Looked up from germline, CDR1 is MNHNS and CDR2 is SASEGT. Trimming left V 4 bases short and J 3 bases short, with 12 bases between. CDR3 length equals 14 residues. The CDR3 protein is CASSVEGYYTEAFF. CDR3 nucleotide sequence: TGTGCCAGCAGTGTGGAGGGCTACTACACTGAAGCTTTCTTT.

This clonotype has ten or more counts. This rearrangement joins TRBV14 to TRBJ2-7; a weak D match, TRBD2 (6 bases). This CDR3 is 13 amino acids long. Germline V lookup: CDR1 SGHDN, CDR2 FVKESK. V was cut by 2 bases and J by 12 bases, with 17 bases left in between. The CDR3 region has the DNA TGTGCCAGCAGCCAACCCGGGACTCGATTGCTGTACTTC. Translation: CASSQPGTRLLYF. The variable domain in full, with the rest retrieved from reference TRBV14 and TRBJ2-7, is EAGVTQFPSHSVIEKGQTVTLRCDPISGHDNLYWYRRVMGKEIKFLLHFVKESKQDESGMPNNRFLAERTGGTYSTLKVQPAELEDSGVYFCASSQPGTRLLYFGPGTRLTVT.

This clonotype was picked up many times. This rearrangement joins TRBV5-8 to TRBJ1-1, with D uncertain. The CDR3 runs 13 residues. The V end lost 0 bases, the J end lost 4 bases, and 7 bases lay between the germline ends. Germline assignment: CDR1 SGHTS and CDR2 YDEGEE. The CDR3 DNA sequence: TGTGCCAGCAGCTTGGGAGAGAGCACTGAAGCTTTCTTT. The encoded protein is CASSLGESTEAFF.

In its sample, this clonotype was seen a few times. V gene TRBV20-1 combines with J gene TRBJ2-7, with D unresolved. CDR1 and CDR2 from the germline V gene are DFQATT and SNEGSKA (reference sequence). V lost 5 bases to trimming and J lost 0 bases, with 14 bases between them. The CDR3 runs to 14 residues. CDR3 nucleotide sequence: TGCAGTGCTGCCCCGGCGCCCCCCTCCTACGAGCAGTACTTC. Its protein product is CSAAPAPPSYEQYF.

This clonotype has only a few counts. The J gene is TRBJ2-2, the V gene TRBV11-3; D is ambiguous. Trimming left V 4 bases short and J 6 bases short, with 6 bases between. Germline V gene lookup returns CDR1 SGHNT and CDR2 YENEEA. This CDR3 has 12 amino acids. Here the CDR3 DNA reads TGTGCCAGCAGCTCAAAGCCCGGGGAGCTGTTTTTT. This gives the protein CASSSKPGELFF.

This clonotype was picked up a small number of times. V and J are TRBV4-1 and TRBJ2-7, with TRBD1 matching 7 bases. The CDR3 runs 13 residues. Germline V lookup: CDR1 MGHRA, CDR2 YSYEKL. V was pared by 0 bases and J by 8 bases, with 4 bases of the junction left unmatched. CDR3 bases: TGCGCCAGCAGCCAAGAAAAGGGGGCTCAGCAGTACTTC. This encodes CASSQEKGAQQYF.

The table lists this clonotype with many counts. The V and J genes are TRBV7-9 and TRBJ2-7; a possible D gene is TRBD2 (5 bases). The ends were cut back, 5 bases at V and 2 bases at J, with 10 bases in the middle. Per the germline V gene, CDR1 is SEHNR and CDR2 is FQNEAQ (reference sequence). This CDR3 comprises 13 residues. In DNA, the CDR3 is TGTGCCAGCAGCCCCCCCGGGGCCTACGAGCAGTACTTC. It is translated as CASSPPGAYEQYF.

This clonotype occurred many times. The V gene is TRBV19, the J gene TRBJ1-5; no definite D call. Looked up from germline, CDR1 is LNHDA and CDR2 is SQIVND (reference sequence). This CDR3 is 13 amino acids long. The CDR3 here is CASQLGFFQPQHF. The CDR3 DNA is TGTGCATCTCAGCTGGGATTTTTTCAGCCCCAGCATTTT.

This clonotype was detected ten times or more. The rearrangement links TRBV24-1 to TRBJ2-7; D unresolved. Germline CDR1 KGHDR, CDR2 SFDVKD. Trimming pared 2 bases from V and 0 bases from J, leaving 4 bases between. The CDR3 consists of 13 residues. CDR3 coding DNA: TGTGCCACCAGTGATTCGACCTCCTACGAGCAGTACTTC. This gives the protein CATSDSTSYEQYF.

This rearrangement joins TRBV2 to TRBJ2-7, with 10 positions matching TRBD1. V shed 8 bases and J 1 base; nucleotides not matched to a gene: 5. The CDR3 consists of 14 residues. Germline lookup yields CDR1 SNHLY and CDR2 FYNNEI. Here the CDR3 DNA reads TGTGCCAGCTGGATGGACAGGGGGTCCTACGAGCAGTACTTC. Its protein is CASWMDRGSYEQYF.

This chain joins TRBV7-9 and TRBJ1-1; 8 bases fit TRBD1. V shed 4 bases, J shed 4 bases, and the junction held 8 bases outside the gene matches. The CDR3 length is 15 residues. Germline CDR1 reads SEHNR; CDR2 reads FQNEAQ (reference sequence). The CDR3 is CASSSDRVAATEAFF. CDR3 sequence (DNA): TGTGCCAGCAGCTCGGACAGGGTGGCGGCCACTGAAGCTTTCTTT.

Ten or more counts support this clonotype. This chain uses TRBV29-1 with TRBJ2-5; TRBD2 is a possible D gene (6 bases). The V gene lost 2 bases and the J gene lost 1 base, with 17 bases spanning the gap. Per the germline V gene, CDR1 is SQVTM and CDR2 is ANQGSEA. This CDR3 region has 16 residues. The CDR3 nucleotides read TGCAGCGTTGAACATGGGACTTCGGGATTCCAAGAGACCCAGTACTTC. Residues: CSVEHGTSGFQETQYF.

The chain links TRBV7-2 to TRBJ2-7; 9 bases line up with TRBD1. Germline CDR1 and CDR2: SGHTA and FQGNSA. The J segment lost 5 bases and the V segment lost 4 bases, leaving 9 bases of the junction unmatched. CDR3 length: 15 residues. In DNA form, the CDR3 reads TGTGCCAGCAGCTCAGTCGCGGGACAGGGCCACGAGCAGTACTTC. Translated, it gives CASSSVAGQGHEQYF.

CDR3 nucleotides: TGTGCCAGCAGCGTAGTGGCGGGGGCCCAGGCCGGGGAGCTGTTTTTT. Translated: CASSVVAGAQAGELFF. The chain carries TRBV9 and TRBJ2-2; D is possibly TRBD2 (7 bases). Trimming removed 0 bases from V and 6 bases from J, with 15 bases in between. CDR1 and CDR2 from the germline V gene are SGDLS and YYNGEE. This CDR3 contains 16 residues.

This clonotype was counted at least ten times. The chain recombines TRBV7-2 with TRBJ2-7; D possibly matches TRBD1 or TRBD2 (5 bases each). CDR3 length equals 14 residues. Trimming removed 6 bases from V and 0 bases from J, with 12 bases in between. CDR1 and CDR2 (germline): SGHTA, FQGNSA. CDR3 loop: CASSRDRSSYEQYF. DNA of the CDR3: TGTGCCAGCAGTCGGGACCGCAGCTCCTACGAGCAGTACTTC.